Reported below is one T cell receptor beta chain. The antigen is not known. This sample was taken from a study of cytomegalovirus exposure and HLA in healthy donors. Study outcomes and limitations: Across donors, sequencing depth was assumed by presence/absence analyses to be roughly uniform.

Primers for the PCR totalled 60 Vbeta and 13 Jbeta. Sequencing was performed with immunoSEQ multiplex PCR; in TCRdb, only in-frame clones are kept and a portion is missing. The sample has about 170,000 clones; around 78% are singletons. The sequenced material came from PBMCs. The clonotype was recovered from a woman between 25 and 40 years old in good health and CMV-seropositive.

The CDR3 region has the DNA TGTGCCTGGGGCGGGGGTAGCACAGATACGCAGTATTTT. It yields the protein CAWGGGSTDTQYF. The chain employs TRBV30 and TRBJ2-3; 7 bases fit TRBD2. The length of the CDR3 is 13 residues. With V trimmed by 5 bases and J by 0 bases, 2 bases remained unmatched. CDR1 and CDR2 from the germline V gene are GTSNPN and SVGIG (reference sequence).